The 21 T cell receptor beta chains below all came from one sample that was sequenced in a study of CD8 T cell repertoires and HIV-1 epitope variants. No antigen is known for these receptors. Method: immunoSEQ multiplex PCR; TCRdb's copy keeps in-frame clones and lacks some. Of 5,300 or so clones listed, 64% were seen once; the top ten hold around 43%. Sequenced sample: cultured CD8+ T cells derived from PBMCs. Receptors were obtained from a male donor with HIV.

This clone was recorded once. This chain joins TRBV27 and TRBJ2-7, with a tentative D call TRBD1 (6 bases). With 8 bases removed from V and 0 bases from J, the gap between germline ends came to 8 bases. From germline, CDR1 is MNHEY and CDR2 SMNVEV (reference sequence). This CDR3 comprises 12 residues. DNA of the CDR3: TGTGCCAGCCGGGACAACTCCTACGAGCAGTACTTC. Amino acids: CASRDNSYEQYF.

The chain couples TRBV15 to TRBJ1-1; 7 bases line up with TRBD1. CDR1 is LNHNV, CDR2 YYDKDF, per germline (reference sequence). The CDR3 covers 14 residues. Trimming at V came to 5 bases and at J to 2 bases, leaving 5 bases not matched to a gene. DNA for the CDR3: TGTGCCACCAGCTTAGGACAGGAAAACACTGAAGCTTTCTTT. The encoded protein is CATSLGQENTEAFF.

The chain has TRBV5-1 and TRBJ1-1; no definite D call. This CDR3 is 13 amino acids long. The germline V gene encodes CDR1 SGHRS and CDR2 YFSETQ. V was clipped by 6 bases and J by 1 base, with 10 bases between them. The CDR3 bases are TGCGCCAGCATTGGGCCTGAGAACACTGAAGCTTTCTTT. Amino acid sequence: CASIGPENTEAFF.

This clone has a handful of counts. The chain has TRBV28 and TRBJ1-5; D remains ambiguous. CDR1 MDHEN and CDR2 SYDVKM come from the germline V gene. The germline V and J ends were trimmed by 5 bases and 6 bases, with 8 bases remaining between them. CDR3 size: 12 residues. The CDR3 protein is CASSDPGQPQHF. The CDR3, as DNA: TGTGCCAGCAGTGACCCCGGTCAGCCCCAGCATTTT. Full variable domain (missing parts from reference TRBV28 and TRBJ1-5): DVKVTQSSRYLVKRTGEKVFLECVQDMDHENMFWYRQDPGLGLRLIYFSYDVKMKEKGDIPEGYSVSREKKERFSLILESASTNQTSMYLCASSDPGQPQHFGDGTRLSIL.

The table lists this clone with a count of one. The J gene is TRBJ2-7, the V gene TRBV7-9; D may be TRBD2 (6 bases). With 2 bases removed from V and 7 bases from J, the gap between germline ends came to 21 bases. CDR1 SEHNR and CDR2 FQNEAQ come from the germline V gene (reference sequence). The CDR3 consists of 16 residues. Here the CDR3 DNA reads TGTGCCAGCAGCTTATCGCGGGGACGGGACGAGTGGGAGCAGTACTTC. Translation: CASSLSRGRDEWEQYF. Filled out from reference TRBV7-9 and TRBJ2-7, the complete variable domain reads DTGVSQNPRHKITKRGQNVTFRCDPISEHNRLYWYRQTLGQGPEFLTYFQNEAQLEKSRLLSDRFSAERPKGSFSTLEIQRTEQGDSAMYLCASSLSRGRDEWEQYFGPGTRLTVT.

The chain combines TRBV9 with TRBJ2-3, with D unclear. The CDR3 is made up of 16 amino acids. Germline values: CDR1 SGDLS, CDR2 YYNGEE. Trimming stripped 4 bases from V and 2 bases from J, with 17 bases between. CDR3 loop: CASSTGQYPHTDTQYF. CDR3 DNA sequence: TGTGCCAGCAGCACGGGCCAATATCCCCACACAGATACGCAGTATTTT.

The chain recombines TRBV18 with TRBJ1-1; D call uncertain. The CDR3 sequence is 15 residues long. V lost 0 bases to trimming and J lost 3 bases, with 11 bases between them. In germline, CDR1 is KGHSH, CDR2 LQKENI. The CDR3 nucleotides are TGTGCCAGCTCACCACCTGGACTGGCGGACACTGAAGCTTTCTTT. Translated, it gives CASSPPGLADTEAFF.

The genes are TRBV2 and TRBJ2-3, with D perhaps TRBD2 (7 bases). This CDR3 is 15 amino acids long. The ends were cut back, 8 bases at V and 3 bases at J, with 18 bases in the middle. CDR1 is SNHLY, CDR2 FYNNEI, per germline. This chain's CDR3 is CASRMGGGWTDTQYF. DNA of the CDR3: TGTGCCAGCCGAATGGGAGGGGGTTGGACAGATACGCAGTATTTT.

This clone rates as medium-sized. DNA of the CDR3: TGTGCCAGTAGTGGGACAGCAGATAATTCACCCCTCCACTTT. The encoded protein is CASSGTADNSPLHF. The V and J genes are TRBV19 and TRBJ1-6, with 7 bases identical to TRBD1. V lost 5 bases and J lost 5; bases outside the gene matches: 3. The CDR3 consists of 14 residues. In germline, CDR1 is LNHDA, CDR2 SQIVND (reference sequence).

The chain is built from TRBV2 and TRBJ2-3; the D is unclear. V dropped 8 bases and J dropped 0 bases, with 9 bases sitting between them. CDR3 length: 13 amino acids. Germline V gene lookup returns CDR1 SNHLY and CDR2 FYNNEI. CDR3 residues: CASLPGSTDTQYF. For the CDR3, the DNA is TGTGCCAGCCTGCCAGGTAGCACAGATACGCAGTATTTT.

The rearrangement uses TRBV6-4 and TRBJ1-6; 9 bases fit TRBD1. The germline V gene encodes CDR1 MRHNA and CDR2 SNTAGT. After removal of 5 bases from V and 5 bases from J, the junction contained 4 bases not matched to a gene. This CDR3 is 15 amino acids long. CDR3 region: CASSTWTGDNSPLHF. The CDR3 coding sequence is TGTGCCAGCAGTACCTGGACAGGGGATAATTCACCCCTCCACTTT.

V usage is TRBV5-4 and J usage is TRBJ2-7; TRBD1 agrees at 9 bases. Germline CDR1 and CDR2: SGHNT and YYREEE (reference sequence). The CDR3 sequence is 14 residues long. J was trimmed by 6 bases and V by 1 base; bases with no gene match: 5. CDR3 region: CASSLTQGAFEQYF. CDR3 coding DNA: TGTGCCAGCAGCTTGACACAGGGGGCTTTCGAGCAGTACTTC.

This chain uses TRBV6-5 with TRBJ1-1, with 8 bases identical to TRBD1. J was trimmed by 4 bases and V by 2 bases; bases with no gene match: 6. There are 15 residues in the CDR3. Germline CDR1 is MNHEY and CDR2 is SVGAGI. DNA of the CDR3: TGTGCCAGCAGTTACGAGACAGGGGTCCTCACTGAAGCTTTCTTT. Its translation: CASSYETGVLTEAFF.

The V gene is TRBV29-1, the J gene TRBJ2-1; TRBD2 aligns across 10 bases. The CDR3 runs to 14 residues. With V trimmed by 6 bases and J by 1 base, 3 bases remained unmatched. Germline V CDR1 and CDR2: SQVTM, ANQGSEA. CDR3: CSVLAGASYNEQFF. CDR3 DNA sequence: TGCAGCGTGCTAGCGGGGGCTTCCTACAATGAGCAGTTCTTC.

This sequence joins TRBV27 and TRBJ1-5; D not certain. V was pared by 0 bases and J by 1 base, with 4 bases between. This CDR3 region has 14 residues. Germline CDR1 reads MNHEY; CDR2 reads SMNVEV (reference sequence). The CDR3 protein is CASSLSESNQPQHF. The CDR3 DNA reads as TGTGCCAGCAGTTTATCGGAAAGCAATCAGCCCCAGCATTTT.

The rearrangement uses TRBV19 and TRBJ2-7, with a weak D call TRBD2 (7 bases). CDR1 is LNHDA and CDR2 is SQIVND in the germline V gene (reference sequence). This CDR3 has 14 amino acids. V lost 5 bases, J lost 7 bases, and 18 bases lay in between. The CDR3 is CASSPLEGGAEQYF. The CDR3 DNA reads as TGTGCCAGTAGTCCCCTGGAGGGGGGGGCAGAGCAGTACTTC.

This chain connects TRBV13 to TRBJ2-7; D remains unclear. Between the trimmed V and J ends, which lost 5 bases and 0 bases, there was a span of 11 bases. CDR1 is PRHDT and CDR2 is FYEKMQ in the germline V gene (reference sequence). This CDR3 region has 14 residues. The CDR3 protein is CASSIDGYSYEQYF. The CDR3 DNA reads TGTGCCAGCAGCATCGACGGCTACTCCTACGAGCAGTACTTC. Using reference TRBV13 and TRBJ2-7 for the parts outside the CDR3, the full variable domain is AAGVIQSPRHLIKEKRETATLKCYPIPRHDTVYWYQQGPGQDPQFLISFYEKMQSDKGSIPDRFSAQQFSDYHSELNMSSLELGDSALYFCASSIDGYSYEQYFGPGTRLTVT.

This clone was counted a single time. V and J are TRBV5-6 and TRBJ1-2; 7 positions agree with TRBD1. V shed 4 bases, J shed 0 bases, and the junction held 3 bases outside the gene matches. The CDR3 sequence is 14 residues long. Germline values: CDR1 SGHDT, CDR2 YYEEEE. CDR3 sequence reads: CASSRGQTNYGYTF. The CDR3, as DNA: TGTGCCAGCAGCAGGGGACAGACTAACTATGGCTACACCTTC.

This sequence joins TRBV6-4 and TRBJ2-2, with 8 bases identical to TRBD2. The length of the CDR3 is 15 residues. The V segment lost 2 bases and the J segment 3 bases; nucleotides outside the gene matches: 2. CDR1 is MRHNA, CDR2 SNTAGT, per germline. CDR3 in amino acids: CASSDGLAHTGELFF. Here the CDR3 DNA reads TGTGCCAGCAGTGACGGACTAGCCCACACCGGGGAGCTGTTTTTT.

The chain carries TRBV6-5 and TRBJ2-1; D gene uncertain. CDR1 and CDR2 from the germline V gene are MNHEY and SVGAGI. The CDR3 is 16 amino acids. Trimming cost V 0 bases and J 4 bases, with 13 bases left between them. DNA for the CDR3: TGTGCCAGCAGTTACTCGGGCCTAGATAAATACAATGAGCAGTTCTTC. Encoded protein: CASSYSGLDKYNEQFF.

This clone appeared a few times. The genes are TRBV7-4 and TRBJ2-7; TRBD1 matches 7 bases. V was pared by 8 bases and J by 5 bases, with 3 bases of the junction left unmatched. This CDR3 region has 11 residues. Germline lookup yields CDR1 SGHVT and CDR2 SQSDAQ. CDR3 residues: CASATGDEQYF. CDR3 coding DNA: TGTGCCAGCGCAACAGGGGACGAGCAGTACTTC.